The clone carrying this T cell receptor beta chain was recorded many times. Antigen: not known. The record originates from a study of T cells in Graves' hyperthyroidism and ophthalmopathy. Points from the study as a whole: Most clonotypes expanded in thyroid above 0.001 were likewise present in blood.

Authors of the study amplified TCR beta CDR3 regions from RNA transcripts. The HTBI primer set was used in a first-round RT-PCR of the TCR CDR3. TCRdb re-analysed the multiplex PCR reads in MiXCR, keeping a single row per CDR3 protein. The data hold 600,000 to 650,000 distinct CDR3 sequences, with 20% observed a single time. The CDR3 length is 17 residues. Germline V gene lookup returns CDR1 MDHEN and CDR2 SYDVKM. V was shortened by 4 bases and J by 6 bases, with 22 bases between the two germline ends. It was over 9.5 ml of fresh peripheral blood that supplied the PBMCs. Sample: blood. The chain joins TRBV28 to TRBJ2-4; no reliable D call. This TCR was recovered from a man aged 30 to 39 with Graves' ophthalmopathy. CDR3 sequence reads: CASSSFPPLNRGNIQYF. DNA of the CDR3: TGTGCCAGCAGTTCCTTCCCCCCACTGAACCGAGGAAACATTCAGTACTTC.